These 3 T cell receptor beta chains originate from one sample sequenced in a study of OX40 agonist ivuxolimab in advanced cancers. Sequencing used immunoSEQ multiplex PCR; TCRdb keeps in-frame clones, though not all of them. Of tens of thousands of clones in the sample, approximately 91% are singletons; the top ten hold 18%. The sequencing used CD4+ or CD8+ T cells sorted from blood, collected in a trial of the OX40 agonist ivuxolimab. The source of these receptors is an adult with an advanced solid tumor such as melanoma, head and neck, liver or kidney cancer.

The CDR3 loop reads CAIRVGQGPNNEQFF. CDR3 in DNA: TGTGCCATCAGGGTCGGACAGGGGCCTAACAATGAGCAGTTCTTC. The V call is TRBV10-3, the J call TRBJ2-1; TRBD1 matches 9 bases. The germline gives CDR1 ENHRY, CDR2 SYGVKD. Trimming at V came to 6 bases and at J to 5 bases, leaving 8 bases not matched to a gene. The CDR3 has 15 amino acids.

This chain uses TRBV10-1 with TRBJ1-2, with 9 nucleotides matching TRBD1. V lost 3 bases, J lost 7 bases, and 12 bases stayed unmatched. The germline gives CDR1 WNHNN, CDR2 SYGVQD (reference sequence). The CDR3 has 16 residues. The CDR3 coding sequence is TGCGCCAGCAGTGATGGCCTTACAGGGGGCTTTAGTGGCTACACCTTC. Translation: CASSDGLTGGFSGYTF.

The chain has TRBV4-3 and TRBJ2-5; weak D call: TRBD1 (5 bases). The CDR3 has 15 residues. Germline V gene sequence: CDR1 LGHNA, CDR2 YSLEER. V lost 1 base, J lost 2 bases, and 11 bases lay in between. The CDR3 sequence: CASSQGIGVQETQYF. The CDR3 coding sequence is TGCGCCAGCAGCCAAGGTATAGGGGTACAAGAGACCCAGTACTTC.